The 17 T cell receptor beta chains given below trace back to one sample, sequenced in a study of T-cell reconstitution after alpha-beta-depleted transplantation in children. As it was prepared, the TCRbeta library received unique molecular identifiers. TCRdb passed the PCR reads through MiXCR, listing each CDR3 protein once. The table shows around 500,000 distinct CDR3 sequences, with around 12% occurring only once. The input for sequencing was PBMCs from the stem cell graft donor, taken from the stem cell graft. The receptors were sampled from a human donor who donated a stem cell graft to a child with combined immunodeficiency.

This clonotype was observed at least ten times. V and J are TRBV12-3 or TRBV12-4 and TRBJ1-1; TRBD1 is a possible D gene (6 bases). This CDR3 is built from 14 residues. V was pared by 6 bases and J by 5 bases, with 16 bases between. CDR3 sequence: CASRDQGGYTEAFF. Here the CDR3 DNA reads TGTGCCAGCAGGGACCAAGGGGGTTATACTGAAGCTTTCTTT.

This chain connects TRBV9 to TRBJ2-7, with D possibly called TRBD1 or TRBD2 (5 bases each). Trimming pared 0 bases from V and 4 bases from J, leaving 14 bases between. The germline V gene has CDR1 SGDLS and CDR2 YYNGEE. This CDR3 contains 15 residues. The CDR3 loop reads CASSVGGVDVYEQYF. The CDR3 DNA follows: TGTGCCAGCAGCGTAGGAGGGGTGGATGTTTACGAGCAGTACTTC.

This clonotype was found a few times. The V gene is TRBV29-1, the J gene TRBJ2-7; 8 bases are a match to TRBD2. In germline, CDR1 is SQVTM, CDR2 ANQGSEA. V lost 5 bases and J lost 0; bases outside the gene matches: 9. The CDR3 contains 15 residues. The CDR3 sequence: CSVTVPGGNSYEQYF. The DNA for the CDR3 is TGCAGCGTTACGGTCCCGGGGGGGAACTCCTACGAGCAGTACTTC.

The rearrangement links TRBV20-1 to TRBJ2-7; D perhaps matches TRBD1 (6 bases). Germline lookup yields CDR1 DFQATT and CDR2 SNEGSKA (reference sequence). V dropped 5 bases and J dropped 3 bases, with 20 bases sitting between them. The CDR3 is made up of 15 amino acids. Written as DNA, the CDR3 is TGCAGTGCTTTGTCCCCCGACAGGAGAGACTACGAGCAGTACTTC. It yields the protein CSALSPDRRDYEQYF.

This clonotype has a handful of counts. The rearrangement uses TRBV12-3 or TRBV12-4 and TRBJ1-2; possible D gene TRBD1, 5 bases. Trimming stripped 2 bases from V and 5 bases from J, with 15 bases between. There are 15 residues in the CDR3. DNA of the CDR3: TGTGCCAGCAGTTTACCCTCTGGGGGGGTGTATGGCTACACCTTC. Translated: CASSLPSGGVYGYTF.

The chain recombines TRBV9 with TRBJ2-1, with 9 bases fitting TRBD1. Losses at the gene ends were 0 bases for V and 4 bases for J; bases not matched to a gene: 2. The germline V gene has CDR1 SGDLS and CDR2 YYNGEE. The CDR3 contains 15 residues. CDR3 sequence: CASSVDGQGYNEQFF. The CDR3 DNA reads as TGTGCCAGCAGCGTAGACGGACAGGGGTACAATGAGCAGTTCTTC.

This chain connects TRBV27 to TRBJ2-7; D gene uncertain. Trimming took 7 bases from V and 5 from J, leaving 12 bases between them. The CDR3 spans 12 residues. From germline, CDR1 is MNHEY and CDR2 SMNVEV (reference sequence). The CDR3 coding sequence is TGTGCCAGCAATTCCCACTTGGACGAGCAGTACTTC. Amino acid sequence: CASNSHLDEQYF.

The chain recombines TRBV5-1 with TRBJ2-5; 9 nucleotides agree with TRBD2. J lost 2 bases, V lost 2 bases, and 4 bases had no gene match. CDR3 length: 15 residues. Germline CDR1 SGHRS, CDR2 YFSETQ. The CDR3: CASSFSGGGQETQYF. The CDR3 coding sequence is TGCGCCAGCAGCTTTAGCGGGGGTGGGCAAGAGACCCAGTACTTC. Variable domain in full (rest from reference TRBV5-1 and TRBJ2-5): KAGVTQTPRYLIKTRGQQVTLSCSPISGHRSVSWYQQTPGQGLQFLFEYFSETQRNKGNFPGRFSGRQFSNSRSEMNVSTLELGDSALYLCASSFSGGGQETQYFGPGTRLLVL.

The chain employs TRBV6-2 or TRBV6-3 and TRBJ2-1; the D call may be TRBD1 or TRBD2 (6 bases each). The CDR3 is 14 amino acids. Per the germline V gene, CDR1 is MNHEY and CDR2 is SVGEGT. Trimming took off 8 bases at V and 4 bases at J, with 15 bases between the two ends. The CDR3 nucleotides are TGTGCCAGCTGTTGGGGGGCAGGTTACAATGAGCAGTTCTTC. Its translation is CASCWGAGYNEQFF.

The chain has TRBV7-8 and TRBJ2-3; D not resolved. V shed 4 bases and J shed 0 bases, with 8 bases lying between them. Germline values: CDR1 SGHVS, CDR2 FQNEAQ. The CDR3 extends over 14 amino acids. CDR3 DNA sequence: TGTGCCAGCAGCTCCGAAGGTAGCACAGATACGCAGTATTTT. This gives the protein CASSSEGSTDTQYF. The variable domain in full, with the rest retrieved from reference TRBV7-8 and TRBJ2-3, is GAGVSQSPRYKVAKRGQDVALRCDPISGHVSLFWYQQALGQGPEFLTYFQNEAQLDKSGLPSDRFFAERPEGSVSTLKIQRTQQEDSAVYLCASSSEGSTDTQYFGPGTRLTVL.

In its sample, this clonotype was seen once. The gene calls are TRBV10-3 and TRBJ2-5, with D hard to call. The CDR3 extends over 12 amino acids. Trimming took off 2 bases at V and 4 bases at J, with 5 bases between the two ends. Germline V lookup: CDR1 ENHRY, CDR2 SYGVKD. The CDR3 DNA reads as TGTGCCATCAGTGAGCCAAGAGAGACCCAGTACTTC. Translation: CAISEPRETQYF.

This clonotype has ten or more counts. V usage is TRBV28 and J usage is TRBJ2-2; D is unresolved. The CDR3 covers 14 residues. Germline CDR1 reads MDHEN; CDR2 reads SYDVKM. Trimming shortened V by 1 base and J by 5 bases, and 8 bases separated the two germline ends. CDR3 sequence reads: CASSLLGQTGELFF. As DNA, the CDR3 is TGTGCCAGCAGTTTATTGGGCCAGACCGGGGAGCTGTTTTTT.

This clonotype was seen just once. V usage is TRBV7-8 and J usage is TRBJ2-7; D is uncertain. The V end was cut by 3 bases, the J end by 5 bases, with 8 bases between. Per germline, CDR1 SGHVS and CDR2 FQNEAQ. CDR3 length: 12 amino acids. CDR3 nucleotides: TGTGCCAGCAGCTTTGGGTCCCACGAGCAGTACTTC. Residues: CASSFGSHEQYF.

J is TRBJ2-7 and V is TRBV7-8; TRBD2 matches 13 bases. Germline CDR1 reads SGHVS; CDR2 reads FQNEAQ. With V trimmed by 4 bases and J by 7 bases, 4 bases remained unmatched. The CDR3 covers 14 residues. The CDR3 sequence is CASSSGLAGEEQYF. The CDR3 DNA follows: TGTGCCAGCAGCTCAGGACTAGCGGGGGAAGAGCAGTACTTC. The complete variable domain, with remaining parts taken from reference TRBV7-8 and TRBJ2-7, reads GAGVSQSPRYKVAKRGQDVALRCDPISGHVSLFWYQQALGQGPEFLTYFQNEAQLDKSGLPSDRFFAERPEGSVSTLKIQRTQQEDSAVYLCASSSGLAGEEQYFGPGTRLTVT.

In its sample, this clonotype was seen a few times. The gene calls are TRBV29-1 and TRBJ2-1, with 13 bases identical to TRBD2. Germline trimming cut 7 bases from V and 9 bases from J; bases unmatched to any gene: 3. Germline CDR1 and CDR2: SQVTM and ANQGSEA. The CDR3 is 12 residues long. The CDR3 sequence is CSAGLAGFEQFF. The CDR3 DNA follows: TGCAGCGCGGGACTAGCGGGGTTTGAGCAGTTCTTC.

The table lists this clonotype with a few counts. The chain couples TRBV13 to TRBJ1-2; D possibly corresponds to TRBD1 (5 bases). CDR3 size: 14 residues. Germline V gene sequence: CDR1 PRHDT, CDR2 FYEKMQ (reference sequence). Trimming cost V 2 bases and J 9 bases, with 16 bases left between them. CDR3 sequence reads: CASSLQGAQSRYTF. CDR3 DNA: TGTGCCAGCAGCTTACAGGGTGCCCAGTCTCGCTACACCTTC.

Written as DNA, the CDR3 is TGCGCCAGCAGCTTGAGCACTAGCGGGGCCTATGAGCAGTTCTTC. Translated: CASSLSTSGAYEQFF. The rearrangement links TRBV5-1 to TRBJ2-1, with 10 bases identical to TRBD2. Losses at the gene ends were 1 base for V and 8 bases for J; bases not matched to a gene: 6. The CDR3 contains 15 residues. CDR1 is SGHRS, CDR2 YFSETQ, per germline.